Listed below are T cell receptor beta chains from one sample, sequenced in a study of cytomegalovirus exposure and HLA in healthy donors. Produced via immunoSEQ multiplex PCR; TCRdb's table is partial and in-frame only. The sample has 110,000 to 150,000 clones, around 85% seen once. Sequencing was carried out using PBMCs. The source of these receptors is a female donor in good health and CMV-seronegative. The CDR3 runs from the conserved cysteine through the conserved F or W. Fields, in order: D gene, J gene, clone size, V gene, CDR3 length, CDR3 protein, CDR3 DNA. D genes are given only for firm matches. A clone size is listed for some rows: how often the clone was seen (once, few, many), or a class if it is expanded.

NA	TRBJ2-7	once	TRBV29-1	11	CSGHGGGEQYF	TGCAGCGGCCACGGGGGAGGCGAGCAGTACTTC
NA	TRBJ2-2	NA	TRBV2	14	CASSWDKNTGELFF	TGTGCCAGCAGTTGGGACAAGAACACCGGGGAGCTGTTTTTT
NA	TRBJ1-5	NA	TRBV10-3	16	CAISEHRQDSNQPQHF	TGTGCCATCAGTGAGCATAGGCAGGATAGCAATCAGCCCCAGCATTTT
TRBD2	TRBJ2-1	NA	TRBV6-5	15	CASSGGTSGSYEQFF	TGTGCCAGCAGTGGAGGGACTAGCGGGTCCTATGAGCAGTTCTTC
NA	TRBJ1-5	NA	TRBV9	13	CASSTGGNQPQHF	TGTGCCAGCAGCACCGGGGGTAATCAGCCCCAGCATTTT
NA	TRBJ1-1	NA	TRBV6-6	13	CASSYEGDTEAFF	TGTGCCAGCAGTTACGAGGGGGACACTGAAGCTTTCTTT
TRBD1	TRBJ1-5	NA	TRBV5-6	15	CASRKSGQGSQPQHF	TGTGCCAGCAGGAAGTCGGGACAGGGAAGTCAGCCCCAGCATTTT
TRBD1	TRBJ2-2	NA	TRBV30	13	CAWGQGGTGELFF	TGTGCCTGGGGACAGGGAGGTACCGGGGAGCTGTTTTTT
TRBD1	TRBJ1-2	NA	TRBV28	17	CASLIPGGGQGAFGYTF	TGTGCCAGCCTCATCCCCGGCGGAGGACAGGGGGCGTTTGGCTACACCTTC
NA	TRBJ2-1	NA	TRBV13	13	CASSLPLYNEQFF	TGTGCCAGCAGCCTCCCCCTGTACAATGAGCAGTTCTTC
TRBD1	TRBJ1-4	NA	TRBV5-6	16	CASSLTGAATNEKLFF	TGTGCCAGCAGCTTGACAGGGGCAGCAACTAATGAAAAACTGTTTTTT
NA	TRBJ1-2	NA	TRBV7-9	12	CASSRGGYGYTF	TGTGCCAGCAGCCGAGGGGGCTATGGCTACACCTTC
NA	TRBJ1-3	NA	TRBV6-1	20	CASSEALLKETGLSGNTIYF	TGTGCCAGCAGTGAAGCGCTTCTTAAAGAGACAGGTCTCTCTGGAAACACCATATATTTT
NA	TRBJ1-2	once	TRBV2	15	CASTEKGWGEYGYTF	TGTGCCAGCACTGAGAAGGGGTGGGGGGAATATGGCTACACCTTC
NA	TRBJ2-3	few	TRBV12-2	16	CASHPSVAPSTDTQYF	TGTGCAAGTCACCCATCCGTAGCGCCTAGCACAGATACGCAGTATTTT
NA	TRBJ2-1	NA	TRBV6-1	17	CASSEAAVPFSYNEQFF	TGTGCCAGCAGTGAGGCGGCAGTCCCCTTCTCCTACAATGAGCAGTTCTTC
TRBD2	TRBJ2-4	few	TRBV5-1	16	CASSLAGSGSQNIQYF	TGCGCCAGCAGCTTGGCGGGTAGCGGGAGTCAAAACATTCAGTACTTC
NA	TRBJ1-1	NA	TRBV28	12	CASSLPTGEAFF	TGTGCCAGCAGTCTACCGACAGGTGAAGCTTTCTTT
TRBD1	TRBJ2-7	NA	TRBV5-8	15	CASSLGTGITYEQYF	TGTGCCAGCAGCTTGGGGACAGGGATTACCTACGAGCAGTACTTC
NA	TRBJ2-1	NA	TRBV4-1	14	CASSQDSRGNEQFF	TGCGCCAGCAGCCAAGATTCCCGGGGCAATGAGCAGTTCTTC
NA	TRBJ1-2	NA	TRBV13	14	CASSLYSSNYGYTF	TGTGCCAGCAGCTTATACAGCAGCAACTATGGCTACACCTTC
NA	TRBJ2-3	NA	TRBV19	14	CASTKSGYTDTQYF	TGTGCCAGTACCAAGAGCGGATACACAGATACGCAGTATTTT
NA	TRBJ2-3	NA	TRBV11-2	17	CASSLPSGDGSTDTQYF	TGTGCCAGCAGCTTACCGTCGGGGGACGGGAGCACAGATACGCAGTATTTT
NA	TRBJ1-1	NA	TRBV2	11	CATIQNTEAFF	TGTGCCACCATTCAAAACACTGAAGCTTTCTTT
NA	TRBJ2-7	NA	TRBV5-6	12	CASSLADYEQYF	TGTGCCAGCAGCTTGGCAGACTACGAGCAGTACTTC
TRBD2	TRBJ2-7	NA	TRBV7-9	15	CASSLKASGSGEQYF	TGTGCCAGCAGCTTAAAGGCTAGCGGGAGCGGCGAGCAGTACTTC
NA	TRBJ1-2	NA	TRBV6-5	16	CASSYLPGLNFYGYTF	TGTGCCAGCAGTTACCTCCCCGGGTTGAATTTCTATGGCTACACCTTC
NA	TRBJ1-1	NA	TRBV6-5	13	CASSYSGEVEAFF	TGTGCCAGCAGTTACTCAGGGGAGGTTGAAGCTTTCTTT
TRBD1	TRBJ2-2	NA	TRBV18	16	CASSPRRTGWTGELFF	TGTGCCAGCTCACCACGAAGGACAGGATGGACCGGGGAGCTGTTTTTT
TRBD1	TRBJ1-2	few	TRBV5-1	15	CASSPRDRVNYGYTF	TGCGCCAGCAGCCCCCGAGACAGGGTTAACTATGGCTACACCTTC
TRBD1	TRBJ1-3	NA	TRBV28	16	CASSLLNRGASYTIYF	TGTGCCAGCAGTTTACTAAACAGGGGAGCTTCGTACACCATATATTTT
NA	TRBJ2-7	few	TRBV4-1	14	CASSPSVHSYEQYF	TGCGCCAGCAGCCCCTCGGTCCACTCCTACGAGCAGTACTTC
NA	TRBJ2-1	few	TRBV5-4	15	CASSLATSSYNEQFF	TGTGCCAGCAGCTTGGCCACCAGCTCCTACAATGAGCAGTTCTTC
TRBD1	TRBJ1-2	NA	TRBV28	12	CAVGQGVIGYTF	TGTGCAGTCGGACAGGGTGTAATAGGCTACACCTTC
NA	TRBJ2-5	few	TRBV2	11	CASSEQETQYF	TGTGCCAGCAGTGAGCAGGAGACCCAGTACTTC
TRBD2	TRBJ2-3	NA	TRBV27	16	CASSLSGLAGFDTQYF	TGTGCCAGCAGTTTATCCGGACTAGCGGGATTCGATACGCAGTATTTT
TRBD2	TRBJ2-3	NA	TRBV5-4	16	CASSPRTSAAADTQYF	TGTGCCAGCAGCCCAAGGACTAGTGCCGCCGCAGATACGCAGTATTTT
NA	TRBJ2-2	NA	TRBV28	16	CASSIQVPPNTGELFF	TGTGCCAGCAGCATACAGGTGCCACCCAACACCGGGGAGCTGTTTTTT
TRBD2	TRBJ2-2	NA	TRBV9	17	CASSADLAGGRTGELFF	TGTGCCAGCAGCGCGGACCTAGCGGGAGGGCGAACCGGGGAGCTGTTTTTT
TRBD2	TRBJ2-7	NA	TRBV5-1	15	CASSLIISGRDEQYF	TGCGCCAGCAGCTTGATCATTAGCGGGAGGGACGAGCAGTACTTC
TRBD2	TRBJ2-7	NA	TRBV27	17	CASSLSGTSGSLYEQYF	TGTGCCAGCAGTTTATCGGGGACTAGCGGGAGCCTTTACGAGCAGTACTTC
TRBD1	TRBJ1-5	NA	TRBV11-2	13	CASSTDRGQPQHF	TGTGCCAGCAGTACGGACAGGGGGCAGCCCCAGCATTTT
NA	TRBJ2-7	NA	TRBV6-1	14	CASSEAWRLYEQYF	TGTGCCAGCAGTGAAGCTTGGAGGCTGTACGAGCAGTACTTC
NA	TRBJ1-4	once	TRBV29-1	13	CSVEAGYNEKLFF	TGCAGCGTTGAAGCAGGGTATAATGAAAAACTGTTTTTT
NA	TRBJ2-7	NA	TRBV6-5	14	CASSYGGGVYEQYF	TGTGCCAGCAGTTACGGCGGAGGAGTCTACGAGCAGTACTTC
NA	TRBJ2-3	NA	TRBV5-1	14	CASSFTGGTDTQYF	TGCGCCAGCAGCTTTACGGGAGGCACAGATACGCAGTATTTT
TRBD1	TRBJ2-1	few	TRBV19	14	CASSPHGQDGGQFF	TGTGCCAGTAGTCCTCACGGACAGGACGGAGGGCAGTTCTTC
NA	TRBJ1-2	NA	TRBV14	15	CASSQDTDSWYGYTF	TGTGCCAGCAGCCAAGATACCGACAGTTGGTATGGCTACACCTTC
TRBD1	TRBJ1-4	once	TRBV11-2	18	CASSLKDRGLRGNEKLFF	TGTGCCAGCAGCTTAAAGGACAGGGGGCTGAGGGGTAATGAAAAACTGTTTTTT
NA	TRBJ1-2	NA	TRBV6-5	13	CASSLGPDYGYTF	TGTGCCAGCAGTCTAGGTCCGGACTATGGCTACACCTTC